The next 28 T cell receptor beta chains were all read from a single sample in a study of response to subunit inactivated influenza vaccine. TCRdb passed the RT-PCR reads through MiXCR, listing each CDR3 protein once. The sample gives over 800,000 distinct CDR3 sequences, less than 25% of which show up once; roughly 10% is in the top ten. Source: PBMCs from blood, taken around 5 days after vaccination. Receptors were obtained from a man aged 50 to 59 who received an inactivated influenza vaccine.

This clonotype was seen a handful of times. The rearrangement links TRBV29-1 to TRBJ1-5; 8 nucleotides line up with TRBD1. CDR3 length equals 14 residues. V was clipped by 4 bases and J by 4 bases; unmatched bases: 6. CDR1 is SQVTM, CDR2 ANQGSEA, per germline. In nucleotides, the CDR3 is TGCAGCGTTGGCCCCGGGACAGGTAATCAGCCCCAGCATTTT. It is translated as CSVGPGTGNQPQHF.

This clonotype appeared a few times. This chain joins TRBV12-3 or TRBV12-4 and TRBJ2-7, with 7 bases identical to TRBD2. The CDR3 loop spans 16 amino acids. The junction had 13 bases not matched to a gene; V was cut back by 3 bases and J by 5 bases. The CDR3 loop reads CASSFGGRGPLHEQYF. The CDR3 DNA reads TGTGCCAGCAGTTTTGGGGGGAGGGGTCCGCTGCACGAGCAGTACTTC.

This chain connects TRBV27 to TRBJ2-3; 8 nucleotides match TRBD1. The V gene's germline CDR1 is MNHEY and CDR2 SMNVEV (reference sequence). The CDR3 contains 15 residues. V shed 2 bases and J 6 bases; nucleotides not matched to a gene: 7. Written as DNA, the CDR3 is TGTGCCAGCAGTTTAAAAGGACAGGGCAAGGATACGCAGTATTTT. Amino acid sequence: CASSLKGQGKDTQYF.

Only a few counts were recorded for this clonotype. The rearrangement joins TRBV20-1 to TRBJ2-3; TRBD1 might be the D (5 bases). The CDR3 is made up of 12 amino acids. The V end was cut by 6 bases, the J end by 5 bases, with 12 bases between. Germline lookup yields CDR1 DFQATT and CDR2 SNEGSKA (reference sequence). This chain's CDR3 is CSASGLEDTQYF. CDR3 bases: TGCAGTGCCTCAGGGCTTGAAGATACGCAGTATTTT.

The rearrangement uses TRBV6-2 or TRBV6-3 and TRBJ2-3; D perhaps matches TRBD1 (6 bases). This CDR3 comprises 12 residues. Germline CDR1 and CDR2: MNHEY and SVGEGT. Trimming left V 1 base short and J 9 bases short, with 8 bases between. Here the CDR3 reads CASSYYQGTQYF. DNA of the CDR3: TGTGCCAGCAGTTACTACCAGGGGACGCAGTATTTT.

This clonotype was counted between two and nine times. V and J are TRBV20-1 and TRBJ1-1; 7 nucleotides match TRBD1. The junction had 10 bases not matched to a gene; V was cut back by 0 bases and J by 9 bases. Germline V gene lookup returns CDR1 DFQATT and CDR2 SNEGSKA (reference sequence). The CDR3 length is 14 residues. The CDR3 spells CSARDGTVGSKAFF. As DNA, the CDR3 is TGCAGTGCTAGAGACGGGACAGTCGGTTCAAAAGCTTTCTTT.

Here the CDR3 reads CASSQATSVSTDTQYF. The CDR3 DNA is TGCGCCAGCAGCCAAGCAACTAGCGTCAGCACAGATACGCAGTATTTT. V usage is TRBV4-1 and J usage is TRBJ2-3, with 7 bases lining up with TRBD2. The CDR3 consists of 16 residues. The J segment lost 0 bases and the V segment lost 1 base, leaving 4 bases of the junction unmatched. Germline values: CDR1 MGHRA, CDR2 YSYEKL.

V and J are TRBV7-9 and TRBJ2-1; the match to TRBD1 covers 9 bases. The CDR3 runs 16 residues. V trimming: 4 bases; J trimming: 5 bases; junction bases outside the gene matches: 9. Germline CDR1 reads SEHNR; CDR2 reads FQNEAQ (reference sequence). In DNA form, the CDR3 reads TGTGCCAGCAGCTCCGCCGGGACAGGGAGAGACAATGAGCAGTTCTTC. As protein: CASSSAGTGRDNEQFF.

CDR3 sequence: CASSLGQWSSPLHF. The CDR3 DNA follows: TGTGCCAGCAGCTTAGGGCAGTGGAGTTCACCCCTCCACTTT. This sequence joins TRBV7-2 and TRBJ1-6; D is undetermined. V gave up 1 base and J gave up 9 bases, with 10 bases separating them. CDR1 is SGHTA and CDR2 is FQGNSA in the germline V gene. The CDR3 is 14 residues long.

The chain has TRBV6-6 and TRBJ2-3; D gene unclear. V shed 8 bases and J shed 0 bases, with 9 bases lying between them. The CDR3 length is 13 residues. The germline V gene has CDR1 MNHNY and CDR2 SVGAGI (reference sequence). CDR3 protein: CASAEASTDTQYF. Written as DNA, the CDR3 is TGTGCCAGCGCAGAAGCTAGCACAGATACGCAGTATTTT.

This clonotype was detected ten times or more. The chain combines TRBV12-3 or TRBV12-4 with TRBJ2-2; 7 nucleotides line up with TRBD1. J was trimmed by 1 base and V by 5 bases; bases with no gene match: 1. This CDR3 is built from 14 residues. The CDR3 region has the DNA TGTGCCAGCAGTCGGACAGGGAACACCGGGGAGCTGTTTTTT. This sequence encodes CASSRTGNTGELFF.

There are a few counts of this clonotype. The chain's CDR3 is CSVEAGSTDTQYF. The CDR3 nucleotides read TGCAGCGTTGAAGCCGGCAGCACAGATACGCAGTATTTT. V is TRBV29-1 and J is TRBJ2-3; no reliable D call. From germline, CDR1 is SQVTM and CDR2 ANQGSEA. The CDR3 extends over 13 amino acids. V shed 1 base and J shed 0 bases, with 5 bases lying between them.

The V and J genes are TRBV7-2 and TRBJ2-3; maybe TRBD2 (6 bases). Germline CDR1 and CDR2: SGHTA and FQGNSA. The CDR3 totals 15 residues. V shed 1 base and J shed 6 bases, with 14 bases lying between them. CDR3 DNA sequence: TGTGCCAGCAGCTTAGTGGCGGGGCCGGCGGATACGCAGTATTTT. Amino acids: CASSLVAGPADTQYF. Full variable domain (rest looked up from reference TRBV7-2 and TRBJ2-3): GAGVSQSPSNKVTEKGKDVELRCDPISGHTALYWYRQSLGQGLEFLIYFQGNSAPDKSGLPSDRFSAERTGGSVSTLTIQRTQQEDSAVYLCASSLVAGPADTQYFGPGTRLTVL.

The sample holds a few counts of this clonotype. The chain combines TRBV12-3 or TRBV12-4 with TRBJ2-2; D gene ambiguous. V was pared by 4 bases and J by 1 base, with 10 bases between. The CDR3 has 15 residues. CDR3 amino acids: CASSSGPKNTGELFF. Here the CDR3 DNA reads TGTGCCAGCAGTTCAGGACCGAAGAACACCGGGGAGCTGTTTTTT.

This clonotype was picked up a small number of times. The J gene is TRBJ1-1, the V gene TRBV12-3 or TRBV12-4; no clear D gene. The CDR3 has 13 amino acids. Trimming pared 4 bases from V and 11 bases from J, leaving 17 bases between. The CDR3 DNA is TGTGCCAGCAGTTCCCCTTGGGAAGTTCGGGCTTTCTTT. Amino acid sequence: CASSSPWEVRAFF.

V and J are TRBV28 and TRBJ2-7; tentative D call: TRBD2 (5 bases). Germline V gene sequence: CDR1 MDHEN, CDR2 SYDVKM. The germline V and J ends were trimmed by 3 bases and 6 bases, with 15 bases remaining between them. CDR3 length equals 14 residues. Written as DNA, the CDR3 is TGTGCCAGCAGTTTGGGCCTAGCTTCGACCGAGCAGTACTTC. Protein sequence: CASSLGLASTEQYF. The full variable domain, in which reference TRBV28 and TRBJ2-7 provide the parts outside the CDR3, is DVKVTQSSRYLVKRTGEKVFLECVQDMDHENMFWYRQDPGLGLRLIYFSYDVKMKEKGDIPEGYSVSREKKERFSLILESASTNQTSMYLCASSLGLASTEQYFGPGTRLTVT.

The V gene is TRBV10-3, the J gene TRBJ2-3; D might be TRBD2 (5 bases). V gave up 0 bases and J gave up 4 bases, with 14 bases separating them. The CDR3 is 16 amino acids. The V gene's germline CDR1 is ENHRY and CDR2 SYGVKD. CDR3 in amino acids: CAISESRVIQSDTQYF. For the CDR3, the DNA is TGTGCCATCAGTGAGTCGAGGGTTATCCAGTCAGATACGCAGTATTTT.

The chain links TRBV4-2 to TRBJ1-3; D is possibly TRBD1 (6 bases). Germline CDR1 and CDR2: LGHNA and YNFKEQ. The CDR3 covers 14 residues. The V and J ends lost 1 base and 2 bases respectively, with 6 bases between them. The CDR3 region has the DNA TGTGCCAGCAGCCAAGGGACAGCTGGAAACACCATATATTTT. It codes for CASSQGTAGNTIYF.

The chain couples TRBV20-1 to TRBJ2-6; D perhaps matches TRBD2 (6 bases). The CDR3 runs 16 residues. Germline assignment: CDR1 DFQATT and CDR2 SNEGSKA (reference sequence). The V end lost 1 base, the J end lost 0 bases, and 10 bases lay between the germline ends. The CDR3 reads CSARAGGSSGANVLTF. The CDR3 region has the DNA TGCAGTGCTAGAGCCGGAGGGTCCTCTGGGGCCAACGTCCTGACTTTC.

This clonotype has a handful of counts. V gene TRBV7-2 combines with J gene TRBJ2-1, with 7 bases matching TRBD2. This CDR3 region has 15 residues. After removal of 6 bases from V and 1 base from J, the junction contained 6 bases not matched to a gene. Germline V CDR1 and CDR2: SGHTA, FQGNSA. The CDR3 DNA reads as TGTGCCAGCAGTTGGTTCGGGGGGTCCTACAATGAGCAGTTCTTC. It yields the protein CASSWFGGSYNEQFF.

The sample holds a few counts of this clonotype. This chain uses TRBV15 with TRBJ2-2; TRBD2 is a possible D gene (5 bases). V lost 1 base, J lost 5 bases, and 23 bases lay in between. The CDR3 length is 19 residues. Per the germline V gene, CDR1 is LNHNV and CDR2 is YYDKDF (reference sequence). CDR3: CATSRAWSSSADLTGELFF. The DNA of the CDR3 is TGTGCCACCAGCAGAGCCTGGTCTAGCTCAGCCGATTTGACCGGGGAGCTGTTTTTT.

The J gene is TRBJ2-7, the V gene TRBV9, with 11 bases identical to TRBD2. Germline loops: CDR1 SGDLS, CDR2 YYNGEE. V dropped 4 bases and J dropped 4; count of bases not matched to a gene: 10. CDR3 length: 16 residues. The CDR3 sequence is CASSPRPSGRPYEQYF. CDR3 nucleotides: TGTGCCAGCAGCCCTCGGCCTAGCGGGAGGCCGTACGAGCAGTACTTC.

V is TRBV27 and J is TRBJ2-7; tentative D call: TRBD2 (6 bases). The CDR3 runs to 14 residues. The V end lost 7 bases, the J end lost 0 bases, and 13 bases lay between the germline ends. Germline V gives CDR1 MNHEY, CDR2 SMNVEV (reference sequence). In DNA, the CDR3 is TGTGCCAGCAATCTAGCGTTGAGCTCCTACGAGCAGTACTTC. Translated, it gives CASNLALSSYEQYF.

This clonotype was detected a few times. The genes are TRBV24-1 and TRBJ2-1; D is ambiguous. The V end was cut by 9 bases, the J end by 0 bases, with 14 bases between. This CDR3 region has 15 residues. Germline values: CDR1 KGHDR, CDR2 SFDVKD. The CDR3 nucleotides read TGTGCCACCCTAGGGCGCTCCGACTCCTACAATGAGCAGTTCTTC. Protein product: CATLGRSDSYNEQFF.

The rearrangement links TRBV6-1 to TRBJ2-7; D call uncertain. V was clipped by 5 bases and J by 1 base, with 15 bases between them. Looked up from germline, CDR1 is MNHNS and CDR2 is SASEGT. CDR3 length: 15 residues. The CDR3 nucleotides read TGTGCCAGCAGTCCCTTCCCCACAGCGTCCTACGAGCAGTACTTC. Translated: CASSPFPTASYEQYF.

V and J are TRBV5-6 and TRBJ1-2; D not certain. The germline CDR1 and CDR2 sequences are SGHDT and YYEEEE. Trimming shortened V by 4 bases and J by 2 bases, and 12 bases separated the two germline ends. CDR3 length equals 14 residues. In DNA, the CDR3 is TGTGCCAGCAGCCTGCTCGGGGAAAACTATGGCTACACCTTC. Translating it yields CASSLLGENYGYTF.

The chain links TRBV29-1 to TRBJ2-1, with 10 bases aligning to TRBD1. The V segment lost 5 bases and the J segment 5 bases; nucleotides outside the gene matches: 6. Germline V gives CDR1 SQVTM, CDR2 ANQGSEA. The CDR3 has 14 amino acids. This CDR3 reads CSVRRQGAHNEQFF. CDR3 coding DNA: TGCAGCGTTCGACGACAGGGGGCGCACAATGAGCAGTTCTTC.

The rearrangement joins TRBV5-1 to TRBJ2-1; 10 bases match TRBD2. The V gene end was trimmed by 2 bases and the J gene end by 8 bases; junction bases not matched to a gene: 7. Per germline, CDR1 SGHRS and CDR2 YFSETQ. The CDR3 consists of 15 residues. The DNA for the CDR3 is TGCGCCAGCAGCTTACTAGCGGGGAATGGGTATGAGCAGTTCTTC. This sequence encodes CASSLLAGNGYEQFF.